The 24 T cell receptor beta chains reported below all come from one sample, sequenced in a study of T-cell memory formation after mild COVID-19. Using its own MiXCR run on the 5' RACE reads, TCRdb lists one record per CDR3 protein. The table records under 300,000 distinct CDR3 sequences, 8% to 10% of them present only once. The specimen sequenced was PBMCs or a T cell subset sorted from them (not recorded which). Source of these receptors: a man aged 18 to 30 who had mild COVID-19 (a few samples of this study predate the infection). Cell type and time point are not known.

The gene calls are TRBV27 and TRBJ2-6, with D possibly being TRBD1 (6 bases). The CDR3 has 15 residues. V lost 4 bases, J lost 4 bases, and 11 bases lay in between. In germline, CDR1 is MNHEY, CDR2 SMNVEV (reference sequence). The CDR3 DNA sequence: TGTGCCAGCAGTTACCAGGGGTACGGGGCCAACGTCCTGACTTTC. Protein sequence: CASSYQGYGANVLTF.

This clonotype was observed a handful of times. The chain combines TRBV5-1 with TRBJ1-1, with D maybe TRBD1 (5 bases). In germline, CDR1 is SGHRS, CDR2 YFSETQ. The CDR3 runs 20 residues. Trimming removed 7 bases at V and 0 bases at J, with 31 bases between. The CDR3 region has the DNA TGCGCCAGCCGGGGTAGTGCCGGGTCCTGGCAGGGAAGTATGAACACTGAAGCTTTCTTT. This gives the protein CASRGSAGSWQGSMNTEAFF.

The rearrangement joins TRBV12-3 or TRBV12-4 to TRBJ2-1; TRBD2 matches at 11 bases. This CDR3 comprises 16 residues. The trim removed 5 bases at V and 7 bases at J, leaving 10 bases unmatched. CDR3 residues: CASSPIAGGLQNEQFF. For the CDR3, the DNA is TGTGCCAGCAGTCCTATAGCGGGGGGGCTTCAGAATGAGCAGTTCTTC.

A few counts support this clonotype. The gene calls are TRBV10-3 and TRBJ2-7, with TRBD1 matching over 10 bases. The germline CDR1 and CDR2 sequences are ENHRY and SYGVKD. The CDR3 loop spans 12 amino acids. V shed 10 bases, J shed 4 bases, and the junction held 4 bases outside the gene matches. CDR3 protein: CATRQGAYEQYF. The CDR3 region has the DNA TGTGCCACTAGACAGGGGGCTTACGAGCAGTACTTC.

V is TRBV19 and J is TRBJ1-1; perhaps TRBD1 as D (6 bases). Looked up from germline, CDR1 is LNHDA and CDR2 is SQIVND (reference sequence). This CDR3 spans 15 amino acids. Deletions cut 1 base from V and 4 bases from J, with 13 bases between. The CDR3 spells CASSIVPRTATEAFF. The CDR3 nucleotides are TGTGCCAGTAGTATAGTACCGAGGACAGCCACTGAAGCTTTCTTT.

The sample holds a few counts of this clonotype. CDR3 protein: CASSLNRVGETQYF. In DNA, the CDR3 is TGTGCCAGCAGCTTAAACAGGGTTGGGGAGACCCAGTACTTC. This sequence joins TRBV7-8 and TRBJ2-5; a weak D match, TRBD1 (6 bases). V lost 2 bases, J lost 5 bases, and 12 bases lay in between. The CDR3 runs to 14 residues. Germline V gene lookup returns CDR1 SGHVS and CDR2 FQNEAQ.

This clonotype was detected many times. This chain joins TRBV5-1 and TRBJ1-1, with D hard to call. Per germline, CDR1 SGHRS and CDR2 YFSETQ. The CDR3 runs to 15 residues. Trimming took off 3 bases at V and 4 bases at J, with 16 bases between the two ends. DNA of the CDR3: TGCGCCAGCAGCTATTTCGGGGAGGTGGGCACTGAAGCTTTCTTT. It yields the protein CASSYFGEVGTEAFF.

The chain couples TRBV6-6 to TRBJ2-7, with 9 bases that match TRBD1. The V gene end was trimmed by 5 bases and the J gene end by 6 bases; junction bases not matched to a gene: 2. The CDR3 extends over 12 amino acids. The germline V gene has CDR1 MNHNY and CDR2 SVGAGI (reference sequence). The CDR3 protein is CASSGQGREQYF. The CDR3 DNA reads TGTGCCAGCAGTGGACAGGGGCGCGAGCAGTACTTC.

This clonotype came up a few times. The rearrangement joins TRBV30 to TRBJ1-2; 7 bases line up with TRBD1. Trimming at V came to 7 bases and at J to 5 bases, leaving 4 bases not matched to a gene. This CDR3 is built from 11 residues. CDR1 and CDR2 from the germline V gene are GTSNPN and SVGIG (reference sequence). CDR3 loop: CASQTGYGYTF. The DNA for the CDR3 is TGTGCCTCCCAGACAGGGTATGGCTACACCTTC.

This CDR3 is CASSPQIIGLNEQFF. DNA for the CDR3: TGTGCCAGCAGCCCCCAGATAATCGGGCTCAATGAGCAGTTCTTC. J is TRBJ2-1 and V is TRBV9; D remains ambiguous. Germline CDR1 SGDLS, CDR2 YYNGEE. With 4 bases removed from V and 6 bases from J, the gap between germline ends came to 17 bases. This CDR3 region has 15 residues.

This clonotype was detected a few times. This chain links TRBV12-3 or TRBV12-4 with TRBJ2-1, with 8 bases that match TRBD1. V gave up 5 bases and J gave up 4 bases; unmatched junction bases: 7. This CDR3 is 15 amino acids long. The CDR3 bases are TGTGCCAGCAGTCCGGGACAGGAAAAGTACAATGAGCAGTTCTTC. The encoded protein is CASSPGQEKYNEQFF.

The sample holds a few counts of this clonotype. V gene TRBV20-1 combines with J gene TRBJ1-5; D is ambiguous. CDR1 and CDR2 (germline): DFQATT, SNEGSKA (reference sequence). CDR3 length: 15 residues. The ends were cut back, 0 bases at V and 3 bases at J, with 12 bases in the middle. The CDR3 here is CSARDNPGSNQPQHF. The DNA for the CDR3 is TGCAGTGCTAGAGATAATCCGGGCTCCAATCAGCCCCAGCATTTT.

This clonotype was seen many times. This chain joins TRBV7-9 and TRBJ2-5, with TRBD2 matching 10 bases. This CDR3 has 13 residues. V shed 6 bases and J 5 bases; nucleotides not matched to a gene: 3. Germline-derived CDR1 and CDR2 are SEHNR and FQNEAQ (reference sequence). The CDR3 coding sequence is TGTGCCAGCAGGAGCGGGGGGGCTGAGACCCAGTACTTC. Translation gives CASRSGGAETQYF. The entire variable domain, with the rest obtained from reference TRBV7-9 and TRBJ2-5, is as follows: DTGVSQNPRHKITKRGQNVTFRCDPISEHNRLYWYRQTLGQGPEFLTYFQNEAQLEKSRLLSDRFSAERPKGSFSTLEIQRTEQGDSAMYLCASRSGGAETQYFGPGTRLLVL.

This clonotype showed up many times. The J gene is TRBJ2-5, the V gene TRBV3-1, with D possibly matching TRBD1 (7 bases). The CDR3 extends over 16 amino acids. Germline V CDR1 and CDR2: LGHDT, YNNKEL (reference sequence). V dropped 4 bases and J dropped 4 bases, with 19 bases sitting between them. The CDR3 nucleotides read TGTGCCAGCAGCCGGGGACTGACAGGGAGGAGAGAGACCCAGTACTTC. It codes for CASSRGLTGRRETQYF.

This clonotype was recorded many times. The chain uses TRBV5-1 and TRBJ1-5; no firm D call. In germline, CDR1 is SGHRS, CDR2 YFSETQ. V lost 4 bases and J 6 bases, leaving 14 bases between the germline ends. The CDR3 runs 14 residues. The CDR3 loop reads CASSPDGLVQPQHF. DNA of the CDR3: TGCGCCAGCAGCCCCGACGGGCTGGTTCAGCCCCAGCATTTT.

The genes are TRBV20-1 and TRBJ2-1; tentatively, D is TRBD1 (7 bases). CDR3 size: 13 residues. Germline V gene sequence: CDR1 DFQATT, CDR2 SNEGSKA (reference sequence). CDR3: CLCPQGGRNEQFF. DNA for the CDR3: TGCCTTTGCCCCCAGGGGGGTCGGAATGAGCAGTTCTTC.

V usage is TRBV4-1 and J usage is TRBJ2-3; 10 nucleotides agree with TRBD1. V was pared by 3 bases and J by 4 bases, with 7 bases of the junction left unmatched. Germline CDR1 MGHRA, CDR2 YSYEKL. The CDR3 length is 16 residues. The CDR3 nucleotides are TGCGCCAGCAGCCAGATGGACAGGGGGAGGGCAGATACGCAGTATTTT. Translated: CASSQMDRGRADTQYF.

J is TRBJ1-2 and V is TRBV7-9, with D tentatively TRBD1 (5 bases). Trimming removed 8 bases at V and 0 bases at J, with 10 bases between. Germline V CDR1 and CDR2: SEHNR, FQNEAQ (reference sequence). The CDR3 spans 13 residues. For the CDR3, the DNA is TGTGCCAGCGCGACCAGGGCTAACTATGGCTACACCTTC. Its translation is CASATRANYGYTF.

This clonotype was seen repeatedly, ten times or more. The chain combines TRBV6-5 with TRBJ2-3; a possible D gene is TRBD1 (5 bases). Germline assignment: CDR1 MNHEY and CDR2 SVGAGI. V lost 3 bases, J lost 7 bases, and 8 bases lay in between. The CDR3 covers 12 residues. CDR3 in amino acids: CASSYDRHTQYF. The CDR3 coding sequence is TGTGCCAGCAGTTATGACAGACATACGCAGTATTTT.

In its sample, this clonotype was seen many times. The rearrangement links TRBV7-3 to TRBJ2-5; tentatively, D is TRBD2 (6 bases). Trimming cost V 2 bases and J 5 bases, with 12 bases left between them. The CDR3 has 14 residues. Germline V CDR1 and CDR2: SGHTA, FQGTGA. The CDR3 bases are TGTGCCAGCAGCTTAGGGGACTCGCTGGAGACCCAGTACTTC. As protein: CASSLGDSLETQYF. Combining the CDR3 with reference TRBV7-3 and TRBJ2-5 gives the whole variable domain GAGVSQTPSNKVTEKGKYVELRCDPISGHTALYWYRQSLGQGPEFLIYFQGTGAADDSGLPNDRFFAVRPEGSVSTLKIQRTERGDSAVYLCASSLGDSLETQYFGPGTRLLVL.

This chain joins TRBV5-1 and TRBJ1-3; D is unclear. In germline, CDR1 is SGHRS, CDR2 YFSETQ. The CDR3 contains 14 residues. Trimming pared 0 bases from V and 4 bases from J, leaving 8 bases between. CDR3 amino acids: CASSLGPGGNTIYF. CDR3 nucleotide sequence: TGCGCCAGCAGCTTGGGGCCGGGGGGAAACACCATATATTTT.

For the CDR3, the DNA is TGTGCCACCCGGCCGCGGGACCCAGGCTCCTACGAGCAGTACTTC. The encoded protein is CATRPRDPGSYEQYF. This sequence joins TRBV10-3 and TRBJ2-7; D perhaps matches TRBD2 (6 bases). The V gene lost 10 bases and the J gene lost 0 bases, with 19 bases spanning the gap. The germline V gene has CDR1 ENHRY and CDR2 SYGVKD. The CDR3 is 15 residues long.

V gene TRBV7-2 combines with J gene TRBJ2-1; 10 bases are a match to TRBD1. The trim removed 10 bases at V and 4 bases at J, leaving 7 bases unmatched. Germline V gene lookup returns CDR1 SGHTA and CDR2 FQGNSA. This CDR3 has 14 residues. This chain's CDR3 is CATRDRGLYNEQFF. For the CDR3, the DNA is TGTGCCACCAGGGACAGGGGATTATACAATGAGCAGTTCTTC.

This clonotype was detected a few times. The rearrangement uses TRBV5-1 and TRBJ1-2, with 9 bases that match TRBD1. Unmatched junction bases numbered 4, after V lost 4 bases and J lost 0 bases. Germline CDR1 SGHRS, CDR2 YFSETQ. The CDR3 consists of 15 residues. The CDR3 DNA sequence: TGCGCCAGCAGCCCCCGGGACAGGGCTAACTATGGCTACACCTTC. Its protein is CASSPRDRANYGYTF.